The rows below give T cell receptor beta chains drawn from one sample of a study of regulatory T cells in long-lasting Graves disease. TCRdb reanalysed the multiplex PCR reads using MiXCR and keeps one entry per CDR3 protein. The sample records about 530,000 distinct CDR3 sequences, 15% to 20% being singletons. This sample was also put to use in a study of T cells in Graves' hyperthyroidism and ophthalmopathy.

Sequencing was performed on peripheral blood mononuclear cells (PBMCs), taken at new diagnosis, from a patient treated with antithyroid drugs. These receptors were obtained from a woman aged 35-60 years with Graves disease. Both conserved end residues are part of each CDR3. A D gene is named only where the DNA matches it firmly. Clone size appears in some rows only: once, few, many, or a class for an expanded clone.

v_gene: TRBV10-3; j_gene: TRBJ1-1; abundance: many; d_gene: -; CDR3aa: CAIRGTLSDTEAFF; CDR3nt: TGTGCCATCAGGGGGACACTTTCTGACACTGAAGCTTTCTTT
v_gene: TRBV4-1; j_gene: TRBJ2-1; abundance: -; d_gene: TRBD2; CDR3aa: CASSLMGLAINEQFF; CDR3nt: TGCGCCAGCAGCCTAATGGGACTAGCGATCAATGAGCAGTTCTTC
v_gene: TRBV12-3/TRBV12-4; j_gene: TRBJ1-1; abundance: many; d_gene: -; CDR3aa: CASSFRDMNTEAFF; CDR3nt: TGTGCCAGCAGTTTTCGGGACATGAACACTGAAGCTTTCTTT
v_gene: TRBV4-1; j_gene: TRBJ2-3; abundance: -; d_gene: TRBD1; CDR3aa: CASSQGRKGGDTDTQYF; CDR3nt: TGCGCCAGCAGCCAAGGAAGGAAAGGGGGCGACACAGATACGCAGTATTTT
v_gene: TRBV19; j_gene: TRBJ2-5; abundance: -; d_gene: -; CDR3aa: CASAGPMGETQYF; CDR3nt: TGTGCCAGTGCGGGGCCAATGGGGGAGACCCAGTACTTC
v_gene: TRBV12-3/TRBV12-4; j_gene: TRBJ1-2; abundance: many; d_gene: -; CDR3aa: CASSFPPETYYGYTF; CDR3nt: TGTGCCAGCAGTTTTCCCCCAGAGACTTATTATGGCTACACCTTC
v_gene: TRBV7-2; j_gene: TRBJ1-3; abundance: few; d_gene: -; CDR3aa: CASSLARGGSGNTIYF; CDR3nt: TGTGCCAGCAGCTTAGCCAGGGGAGGGTCTGGAAACACCATATATTTT
v_gene: TRBV28; j_gene: TRBJ2-1; abundance: many; d_gene: TRBD1; CDR3aa: CASSVPGTGLVDEQFF; CDR3nt: TGTGCCAGCAGCGTACCCGGGACAGGGCTAGTCGATGAGCAGTTCTTC
v_gene: TRBV19; j_gene: TRBJ1-6; abundance: -; d_gene: TRBD1; CDR3aa: CASRRDRGRPPLHF; CDR3nt: TGTGCCAGTAGAAGGGACAGGGGTAGGCCACCCCTCCACTTT
v_gene: TRBV7-6; j_gene: TRBJ2-7; abundance: many; d_gene: TRBD2; CDR3aa: CASSLTGGPGEQYF; CDR3nt: TGTGCCAGCAGCTTGACGGGGGGGCCAGGAGAGCAGTACTTC
v_gene: TRBV7-9; j_gene: TRBJ1-2; abundance: many; d_gene: -; CDR3aa: CASSSGWGPGYGYTF; CDR3nt: TGTGCCAGCAGCTCTGGTTGGGGGCCAGGCTATGGCTACACCTTC
v_gene: TRBV6-1; j_gene: TRBJ2-7; abundance: few; d_gene: TRBD1; CDR3aa: CASSLDRVSYEQYF; CDR3nt: TGTGCCAGCAGTCTGGACAGGGTTTCCTACGAGCAGTACTTC
v_gene: TRBV2; j_gene: TRBJ2-6; abundance: many; d_gene: TRBD1; CDR3aa: CASRPDRAGANVLTF; CDR3nt: TGTGCCAGCAGGCCAGACAGGGCTGGGGCCAACGTCCTGACTTTC
v_gene: TRBV12-3/TRBV12-4; j_gene: TRBJ2-2; abundance: many; d_gene: -; CDR3aa: CASSLISYSRNTGELFF; CDR3nt: TGTGCCAGCAGTTTAATTAGTTATAGTCGTAACACCGGGGAGCTGTTTTTT
v_gene: TRBV24-1; j_gene: TRBJ2-1; abundance: few; d_gene: TRBD2; CDR3aa: CATAASAGGEQFF; CDR3nt: TGTGCCACCGCCGCCTCTGCGGGAGGGGAGCAGTTCTTC
v_gene: TRBV4-1; j_gene: TRBJ1-1; abundance: few; d_gene: -; CDR3aa: CASSQDTDWNTEAFF; CDR3nt: TGCGCCAGCAGCCAAGATACGGACTGGAACACTGAAGCTTTCTTT
v_gene: TRBV11-2; j_gene: TRBJ2-5; abundance: few; d_gene: -; CDR3aa: CASSLDLGYQETQYF; CDR3nt: TGTGCCAGCAGCTTAGATCTGGGCTACCAAGAGACCCAGTACTTC
v_gene: TRBV28; j_gene: TRBJ2-6; abundance: many; d_gene: -; CDR3aa: CASNRGNSGANVLTF; CDR3nt: TGTGCCAGCAATAGGGGGAACTCTGGGGCCAACGTCCTGACTTTC
v_gene: TRBV3-1; j_gene: TRBJ2-7; abundance: many; d_gene: TRBD2; CDR3aa: CASSPGTSGVYEQYF; CDR3nt: TGTGCCAGCAGCCCCGGGACTAGCGGGGTCTACGAGCAGTACTTC
v_gene: TRBV24-1; j_gene: TRBJ2-1; abundance: once; d_gene: -; CDR3aa: CATSDSDRPNEQFF; CDR3nt: TGTGCCACCAGTGATTCAGACAGGCCCAATGAGCAGTTCTTC
v_gene: TRBV20-1; j_gene: TRBJ2-1; abundance: -; d_gene: TRBD2; CDR3aa: CSAKGPGGSDEQFF; CDR3nt: TGCAGTGCTAAGGGTCCTGGCGGGAGCGATGAGCAGTTCTTC
v_gene: TRBV12-3/TRBV12-4; j_gene: TRBJ2-5; abundance: -; d_gene: TRBD2; CDR3aa: CASSVAAGGKETQYF; CDR3nt: TGTGCCAGCAGCGTAGCAGCGGGGGGGAAAGAGACCCAGTACTTC
v_gene: TRBV24-1; j_gene: TRBJ2-4; abundance: -; d_gene: -; CDR3aa: CATSETAGTLAKNIQYF; CDR3nt: TGTGCCACCAGTGAGACAGCAGGTACATTGGCCAAAAACATTCAGTACTTC
v_gene: TRBV15; j_gene: TRBJ1-5; abundance: -; d_gene: TRBD1; CDR3aa: CATSTQTGHQPQHF; CDR3nt: TGTGCCACCAGCACCCAGACAGGGCATCAGCCCCAGCATTTT
v_gene: TRBV3-1; j_gene: TRBJ2-5; abundance: many; d_gene: TRBD2; CDR3aa: CASSQGVSSGAQETQYF; CDR3nt: TGTGCCAGCAGCCAAGGAGTTAGCAGCGGGGCGCAAGAGACCCAGTACTTC
v_gene: TRBV30; j_gene: TRBJ2-3; abundance: many; d_gene: -; CDR3aa: CAGDTASTDTQYF; CDR3nt: TGTGCCGGAGATACAGCGAGCACAGATACGCAGTATTTT
v_gene: TRBV18; j_gene: TRBJ2-1; abundance: -; d_gene: TRBD2; CDR3aa: CASSPPAGATGRNEQFF; CDR3nt: TGTGCCAGCTCACCACCAGCGGGGGCCACGGGAAGAAATGAGCAGTTCTTC
v_gene: TRBV12-3/TRBV12-4; j_gene: TRBJ1-5; abundance: many; d_gene: TRBD1; CDR3aa: CASSLGQYNQPQHF; CDR3nt: TGTGCCAGCAGCTTGGGACAGTACAATCAGCCCCAGCATTTT
v_gene: TRBV12-3/TRBV12-4; j_gene: TRBJ2-7; abundance: many; d_gene: -; CDR3aa: CASSFTLGEQYF; CDR3nt: TGTGCCAGCAGTTTCACCCTGGGGGAGCAGTACTTC
v_gene: TRBV7-9; j_gene: TRBJ1-5; abundance: few; d_gene: -; CDR3aa: CASSFGTGTEPQHF; CDR3nt: TGTGCCAGCAGCTTCGGGACGGGTACAGAGCCCCAGCATTTT
v_gene: TRBV7-9; j_gene: TRBJ2-7; abundance: -; d_gene: TRBD2; CDR3aa: CASSLVLGLAGRREQYF; CDR3nt: TGTGCCAGCAGCTTAGTTCTTGGGCTAGCGGGGCGGCGCGAGCAGTACTTC
v_gene: TRBV18; j_gene: TRBJ1-1; abundance: -; d_gene: TRBD1; CDR3aa: CASPSDRGSTEAFF; CDR3nt: TGTGCCAGCCCATCAGACAGGGGGAGTACTGAAGCTTTCTTT
v_gene: TRBV20-1; j_gene: TRBJ2-1; abundance: many; d_gene: -; CDR3aa: CSANDRNEQFF; CDR3nt: TGCAGTGCTAACGACAGGAATGAGCAGTTCTTC
v_gene: TRBV3-1; j_gene: TRBJ2-2; abundance: -; d_gene: TRBD2; CDR3aa: CASSKRTSGGAFGELFF; CDR3nt: TGTGCCAGCAGCAAACGGACTAGCGGGGGGGCCTTCGGGGAGCTGTTTTTT
v_gene: TRBV28; j_gene: TRBJ2-7; abundance: few; d_gene: TRBD1; CDR3aa: CASSSGTVNSYEQYF; CDR3nt: TGTGCCAGCAGTTCCGGGACAGTCAACTCCTACGAGCAGTACTTC
v_gene: TRBV12-3/TRBV12-4; j_gene: TRBJ1-3; abundance: many; d_gene: -; CDR3aa: CASSLWTVYGNTIYF; CDR3nt: TGTGCCAGCAGTTTGTGGACAGTGTATGGAAACACCATATATTTT
v_gene: TRBV6-2/TRBV6-3; j_gene: TRBJ2-1; abundance: -; d_gene: TRBD2; CDR3aa: CASSYSPSGGPGEQFF; CDR3nt: TGTGCCAGCAGTTACTCCCCAAGCGGGGGGCCCGGTGAGCAGTTCTTC
v_gene: TRBV5-1; j_gene: TRBJ2-3; abundance: -; d_gene: TRBD2; CDR3aa: CASIRTGGHTDTQYF; CDR3nt: TGCGCCAGCATCCGAACGGGGGGGCACACAGATACGCAGTATTTT
v_gene: TRBV28; j_gene: TRBJ2-5; abundance: -; d_gene: -; CDR3aa: CASSPRAETQYF; CDR3nt: TGTGCCAGCAGTCCGCGTGCCGAGACCCAGTACTTC
v_gene: TRBV2; j_gene: TRBJ1-1; abundance: many; d_gene: TRBD1; CDR3aa: CASTETGQGFTEAFF; CDR3nt: TGTGCCAGCACCGAGACGGGACAGGGGTTTACTGAAGCTTTCTTT
v_gene: TRBV12-3/TRBV12-4; j_gene: TRBJ1-4; abundance: -; d_gene: -; CDR3aa: CASSPQSRGQLFF; CDR3nt: TGTGCCAGCAGCCCTCAAAGCAGGGGACAACTGTTTTTT
v_gene: TRBV19; j_gene: TRBJ1-1; abundance: few; d_gene: -; CDR3aa: CASSIYRGEAFF; CDR3nt: TGTGCCAGTAGTATCTATCGAGGTGAAGCTTTCTTT
v_gene: TRBV19; j_gene: TRBJ1-2; abundance: -; d_gene: -; CDR3aa: CASSMTLSGYGYTF; CDR3nt: TGTGCCAGTAGTATGACCCTCTCAGGCTATGGCTACACCTTC
v_gene: TRBV5-1; j_gene: TRBJ2-2; abundance: few; d_gene: -; CDR3aa: CASSLEGKNTGELFF; CDR3nt: TGCGCCAGCAGCTTGGAAGGGAAGAACACCGGGGAGCTGTTTTTT
v_gene: TRBV7-7; j_gene: TRBJ2-5; abundance: few; d_gene: -; CDR3aa: CASSLPGGGETQYF; CDR3nt: TGTGCTAGCAGCTTGCCAGGTGGGGGAGAGACCCAGTACTTC
v_gene: TRBV5-5; j_gene: TRBJ2-2; abundance: -; d_gene: -; CDR3aa: CASSSDIWRTGELFF; CDR3nt: TGTGCCAGCAGCTCGGACATCTGGAGGACCGGGGAGCTGTTTTTT
v_gene: TRBV11-2; j_gene: TRBJ2-5; abundance: few; d_gene: TRBD2; CDR3aa: CASVIAGGGETQYF; CDR3nt: TGTGCCAGTGTGATAGCGGGGGGCGGAGAGACCCAGTACTTC
v_gene: TRBV5-1; j_gene: TRBJ2-3; abundance: few; d_gene: -; CDR3aa: CASSVGKSTDTQYF; CDR3nt: TGCGCCAGCAGCGTTGGCAAGAGCACAGATACGCAGTATTTT
v_gene: TRBV6-9; j_gene: TRBJ2-3; abundance: -; d_gene: -; CDR3aa: CASSSSTETAGAIRGDTQYF; CDR3nt: TGTGCCAGCAGTTCCAGCACCGAAACCGCCGGCGCCATAAGGGGAGATACGCAGTATTTT
v_gene: TRBV19; j_gene: TRBJ2-2; abundance: few; d_gene: -; CDR3aa: CASLTGRPDTGELFF; CDR3nt: TGTGCCAGCCTTACTGGGAGGCCTGACACCGGGGAGCTGTTTTTT
v_gene: TRBV28; j_gene: TRBJ2-6; abundance: many; d_gene: -; CDR3aa: CASSWAESGANVLTF; CDR3nt: TGTGCCAGCAGTTGGGCGGAGTCTGGGGCCAACGTCCTGACTTTC
v_gene: TRBV6-1; j_gene: TRBJ2-7; abundance: many; d_gene: -; CDR3aa: CATYTFRTYEQYF; CDR3nt: TGTGCCACCTACACCTTCCGAACCTACGAGCAGTACTTC
v_gene: TRBV5-1; j_gene: TRBJ1-5; abundance: many; d_gene: -; CDR3aa: CASSLAGDSIQPQHF; CDR3nt: TGCGCCAGCAGCTTGGCGGGGGATAGCATTCAGCCCCAGCATTTT
v_gene: TRBV19; j_gene: TRBJ1-1; abundance: -; d_gene: TRBD1; CDR3aa: CASSIGGTGGNTEAFF; CDR3nt: TGTGCCAGTAGTATAGGCGGGACAGGCGGAAACACTGAAGCTTTCTTT
v_gene: TRBV7-2; j_gene: TRBJ2-3; abundance: few; d_gene: -; CDR3aa: CASKALALLSTDTQYF; CDR3nt: TGTGCCAGCAAGGCTCTTGCCCTTCTTAGCACAGATACGCAGTATTTT
v_gene: TRBV18; j_gene: TRBJ1-3; abundance: few; d_gene: -; CDR3aa: CASSPGSGPGNTIYF; CDR3nt: TGTGCCAGCTCACCGGGTTCTGGGCCTGGAAACACCATATATTTT
v_gene: TRBV6-4; j_gene: TRBJ1-4; abundance: few; d_gene: -; CDR3aa: CASKARMYEKLFF; CDR3nt: TGTGCCAGCAAGGCCAGGATGTATGAAAAACTGTTTTTT